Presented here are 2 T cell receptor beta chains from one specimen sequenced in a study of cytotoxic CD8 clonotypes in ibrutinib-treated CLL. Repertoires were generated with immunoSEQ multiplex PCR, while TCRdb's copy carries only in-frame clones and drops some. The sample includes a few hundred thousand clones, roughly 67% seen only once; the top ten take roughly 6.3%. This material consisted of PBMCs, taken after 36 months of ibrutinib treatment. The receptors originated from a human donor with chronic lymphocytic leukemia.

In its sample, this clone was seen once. The DNA of the CDR3 is TGCGCCAGCAGCCCAGGGACCCAAATTGCAGGGGAGCAGTACTTC. Protein product: CASSPGTQIAGEQYF. The genes are TRBV5-1 and TRBJ2-7; TRBD1 or TRBD2 may be the D gene (5 bases each). Germline assignment: CDR1 SGHRS and CDR2 YFSETQ. V was pared by 4 bases and J by 7 bases, with 21 bases between. The CDR3 runs to 15 residues.

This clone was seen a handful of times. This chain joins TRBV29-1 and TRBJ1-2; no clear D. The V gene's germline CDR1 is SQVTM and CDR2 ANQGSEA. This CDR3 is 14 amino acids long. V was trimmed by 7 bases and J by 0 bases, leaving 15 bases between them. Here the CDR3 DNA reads TGCAGCGCGGAGGGAGTCCTAGCTAACTATGGCTACACCTTC. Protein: CSAEGVLANYGYTF.